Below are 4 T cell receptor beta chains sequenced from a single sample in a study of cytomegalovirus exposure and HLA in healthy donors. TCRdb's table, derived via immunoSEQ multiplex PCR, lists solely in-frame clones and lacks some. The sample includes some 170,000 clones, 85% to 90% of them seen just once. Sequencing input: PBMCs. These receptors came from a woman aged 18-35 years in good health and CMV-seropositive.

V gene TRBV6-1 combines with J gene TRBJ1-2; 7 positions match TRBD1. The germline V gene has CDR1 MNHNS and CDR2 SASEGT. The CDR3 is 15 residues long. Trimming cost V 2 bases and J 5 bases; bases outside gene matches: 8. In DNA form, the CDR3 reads TGTGCCAGCAGTGAACCGGAGGGGGCGGGATATGGCTACACCTTC. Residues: CASSEPEGAGYGYTF.

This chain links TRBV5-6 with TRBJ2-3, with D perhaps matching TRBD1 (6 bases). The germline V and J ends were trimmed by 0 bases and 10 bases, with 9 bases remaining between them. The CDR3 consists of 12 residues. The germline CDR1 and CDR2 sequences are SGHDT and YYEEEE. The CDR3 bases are TGTGCCAGCAGCTTGGTCAGGGGCGCGCAGTATTTT. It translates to CASSLVRGAQYF.

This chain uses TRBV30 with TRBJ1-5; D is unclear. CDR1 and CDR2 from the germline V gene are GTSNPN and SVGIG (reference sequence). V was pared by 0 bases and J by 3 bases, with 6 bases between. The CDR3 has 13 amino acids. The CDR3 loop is CAWSVHFNQPQHF. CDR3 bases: TGTGCCTGGAGTGTACATTTCAATCAGCCCCAGCATTTT.

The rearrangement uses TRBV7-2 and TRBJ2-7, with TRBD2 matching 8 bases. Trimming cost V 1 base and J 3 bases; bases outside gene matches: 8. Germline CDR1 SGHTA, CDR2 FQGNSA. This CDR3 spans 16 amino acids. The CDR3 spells CASSLGLSGSLYEQYF. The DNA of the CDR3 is TGTGCCAGCAGCTTAGGACTGAGCGGGAGTCTCTACGAGCAGTACTTC.